This T cell receptor beta chain was sequenced during a study of OX40 agonist ivuxolimab in advanced cancers. Autoimmune disease history or systemic immunosuppression led to patient exclusion. Worth noting for this clone: Its specificity is not known.

The CDR3 is 16 residues long. V gave up 8 bases and J gave up 0 bases; unmatched junction bases: 6. Germline V CDR1 and CDR2: WNHNN, SYGVQD (reference sequence). Here immunoSEQ multiplex PCR was the method, and the copy in TCRdb shows in-frame clones only, minus some. The sample consists of some 80,000 clones, 75% to 90% of them appearing once. Overall study findings and caveats: Expanded peripheral T-cell antigen specificity went undetermined. Normalized T-cell clonal expansion was also low in a subset of nonresponders.

The source was CD4+ or CD8+ T cells sorted from blood, collected in a trial of the OX40 agonist ivuxolimab. The chain recombines TRBV10-1 with TRBJ2-4, with 11 bases that match TRBD2. The clonotype originates from an adult with an advanced solid tumor such as melanoma, head and neck, liver or kidney cancer. CDR3 amino acids: CASVSGGAAAKNIQYF. Here the CDR3 DNA reads TGCGCCAGCGTTAGCGGGGGGGCGGCAGCCAAAAACATTCAGTACTTC.